The clone carrying this T cell receptor beta chain was found many times. The antigen remains undetermined. This CDR3 comprises 15 residues. Germline V gene sequence: CDR1 MNHEY, CDR2 SVGAGI. The V and J ends lost 7 bases and 3 bases respectively, with 16 bases between them. The library had UMIs added by 3' ligation of an oligonucleotide to TCR cDNA. Cells were not sorted; total RNA input targeted about 1 to 1000 ng. Four PCR rounds used nested alpha and beta constant region primers plus the SP2 primer. Alpha and beta constant region primers primed reverse transcription for blood and skin samples. Each CDR3 protein gets one entry after TCRdb re-called the 5' RACE reads with MiXCR. Among tens of thousands of distinct CDR3 sequences listed, 4.7% were seen once. The data were taken from a study of naive and memory T cell subsets. Study-wide results and caveats: TCR transcript changes with activation or differentiation may affect this RNA method.

The chain combines TRBV6-5 with TRBJ2-1; D not resolved. This clonotype was sampled from a female donor in good health. The CDR3 reads CASNPDGNLYNEQFF. CDR3 bases: TGTGCCAGCAACCCGGACGGAAACCTCTACAATGAGCAGTTCTTC.